This TCR beta chain was captured by sequencing in a study of human T cells and chemical hapten exposure. Library preparation tagged each individual cDNA molecule with a unique molecular identifier. Via MiXCR, TCRdb re-called the RACE reads, giving one row per CDR3 protein. The sample includes tens of thousands of distinct CDR3 sequences, approximately 11% of them seen just once. The time point: pre-sensitization, week 0. Treatment reported: therapeutic diphenylcyclopropenone sensitization with weekly scalp DPC. There are 15 residues in the CDR3. Germline V CDR1 and CDR2: SGHKS, YYEKEE (reference sequence). V was trimmed by 0 bases and J by 8 bases, leaving 14 bases between them.

This sequence joins TRBV5-5 and TRBJ1-4, with D maybe TRBD1 (6 bases). Specimen: whole blood, collected in connection with sensitization to the hapten diphenylcyclopropenone (DPC). This clonotype was sampled from a woman between 45 and 60 years old with alopecia areata. Some clones in this sample may be carry-over from other donors' samples. CDR3 bases: TGTGCCAGCAGCTTGGTTGGGCAGGGGAGCGAAAAACTGTTTTTT. This sequence encodes CASSLVGQGSEKLFF.